This T cell receptor (beta chain) was sequenced during a study of regulatory T cells in long-lasting Graves disease. There are many counts of this clonotype. Its antigen is unidentified. Time point in this sample: newly diagnosed GD, antithyroid drugs for less than 3 months. TCR sequences were obtained from RNA taken from PBMCs. In each case, Graves' disease was diagnosed per American Thyroid Association guidelines. CDR3 length: 13 residues. The germline V gene has CDR1 SNHLY and CDR2 FYNNEI. J gave up 5 bases and V 8 bases, and 2 bases lay outside the gene matches. Arm-PCR of CDR3 regions and iRepertoire HTBI primers were the basis on which TCR beta libraries were built. TCRdb independently ran MiXCR on the multiplex PCR reads; one entry per CDR3 protein. The profile shows about 320,000 distinct CDR3 sequences, 15% to 20% of them singletons. Study-level findings and limits: Favoring TRBV28, TRBJ1-2 and TRBJ2-5 was a feature seen in persistent disease.

Source: peripheral blood mononuclear cells (PBMCs), taken at new diagnosis, from a patient treated with antithyroid drugs. The source of this sequence is a female donor with Graves disease. The chain recombines TRBV2 with TRBJ2-7; 14 nucleotides align to TRBD2. CDR3: CASWTSGRNEQYF. In DNA form, the CDR3 reads TGTGCCAGCTGGACTAGCGGGAGGAACGAGCAGTACTTC.